This T cell receptor (beta chain) was identified during a study of cytomegalovirus exposure and HLA in healthy donors (dated by TCRdb to the late 2010s). Study-wide context: The 500 to 700 repertoires of the first cohort and the 120 validation repertoires were produced on the same platform, according to a later analysis. The study aimed to test whether cataloging public T cell receptors could reveal signatures of past pathogen exposure. The study combined high-throughput TCR immunosequencing, statistical association of individual TCRs with disease status, and machine learning to predict cytomegalovirus infection status. Along with the roughly 670-subject first cohort, a separate validation cohort of approximately 110 different subjects was used.

Library creation used the immunoSEQ multiplex PCR assay. As for the authors' bioinformatics: A statistical classification framework was developed to diagnose cytomegalovirus status using the catalog of TCR beta chain sequences. The immuneACCESS repertoire file appears here via TCRdb, limited to in-frame rearrangements. These files lack a portion of the clones; in checked studies, under half of the deficit traces to unresolved V genes, and the cause of the others is not known. V and J calls and clone size come straight from that table; D and trimming were deduced from the DNA. Counted in this sample were more than 250,000 clones; 86% of them appeared once. Clones ranked in the top ten supply around 0.84% of the sample. Remarks on this clone: There is no known antigen for this receptor. The sample holds no much larger clone one base away, and base qualities are not on file.

General study outcomes and caveats: In a later analysis, TCRs clustered in the first cohort were found to also tend to co-occur in the 110 or so validation repertoires, with 94% of cluster scores above 0. In the study, 150 to 200 TCR beta chains were listed as associated with cytomegalovirus. The authors suggested that the approach could potentially be generalized to other disease states and immunological phenotypes. While some public TCRs were present in many individuals, most TCR sequences turned up only very rarely across donors. A later analysis lacked HLA typing for the validation cohort, so it scored co-occurrence in that cohort across all 120 repertoires. In vitro tests confirmed that a few of the cytomegalovirus-associated TCR beta chains recognize cytomegalovirus antigens. In both the original and validation cohorts, the classifier was reported to diagnose cytomegalovirus status with high specificity and sensitivity.

Separate from the approximately 700-subject first cohort, the validation cohort of 120 subjects was the group to which the donors belonged. The sequence came from a woman aged 18-29 years in good health and CMV-seronegative. Source material: PBMCs.

The bases are TGTGCCAGAAGCTTGGGGCGGGGGATTCCCAAGGAGACCCAGTACTTC. The translation is CARSLGRGIPKETQYF. This chain is built from TRBV5-3 and TRBJ2-5; 7 central nucleotides agree with TRBD2. TRBV5-3 has ORF status, its function being uncertain. V lost 0 bases and J lost 5 bases, and the count of bases not matched to a germline gene is 10. The CDR3 contains 16 residues, cysteine and phenylalanine counted. Only the CDR3 DNA is retained, 48 bases long and in frame from the first base.